The entry below describes one T cell receptor beta chain. Libraries were prepared by immunoSEQ multiplex PCR; TCRdb keeps only in-frame clonotypes and omits some of them. Of 200,000 to 300,000 clones in the sample, roughly 85% were seen once. The data originate from a study of blood T cell repertoires in COVID-19. Recruitment covered about two dozen US areas and drew participants whose ages spanned roughly 18 to 100 years. A case of COVID-19 had been met by exposed participants within 2 weeks before study entry. This TCR was recovered from a woman in her 40s who had been exposed to COVID-19. Sequenced sample: PBMCs or T cells enriched from blood (not recorded which).

The CDR3 protein is CASSTRGSFANTGELFF. CDR3 DNA sequence: TGTGCCAGCAGCACCCGGGGGTCGTTCGCGAACACCGGGGAGCTGTTTTTT. The chain has TRBV7-3 and TRBJ2-2, with D possibly being TRBD2 (6 bases). The germline gives CDR1 SGHTA, CDR2 FQGTGA. V was pared by 5 bases and J by 0 bases, with 16 bases between. The CDR3 totals 17 residues. The whole variable domain, filled in from reference TRBV7-3 and TRBJ2-2, reads GAGVSQTPSNKVTEKGKYVELRCDPISGHTALYWYRQSLGQGPEFLIYFQGTGAADDSGLPNDRFFAVRPEGSVSTLKIQRTERGDSAVYLCASSTRGSFANTGELFFGEGSRLTVL.